This passage covers 18 T cell receptor beta chains from one sample sequenced in a study of OX40 agonist ivuxolimab in advanced cancers. TCRdb's table, derived via immunoSEQ multiplex PCR, lists solely in-frame clones and lacks some. The repertoire consists of fewer than 80,000 clones, with about 85% occurring once and the leading ten covering approximately 6.1%. The sequenced sample was CD4+ or CD8+ T cells sorted from blood, obtained in a trial of the OX40 agonist ivuxolimab. The receptors stem from an adult with an advanced solid tumor such as melanoma, head and neck, liver or kidney cancer.

V is TRBV15 and J is TRBJ1-6, with D tentatively TRBD1 (5 bases). CDR1 and CDR2 from the germline V gene are LNHNV and YYDKDF (reference sequence). V gave up 5 bases and J gave up 7 bases, with 15 bases separating them. This CDR3 is built from 15 residues. CDR3 in amino acids: CATSRRGGLNSPLHF. CDR3 sequence (DNA): TGTGCCACCAGCCGTCGGGGGGGTCTGAATTCACCCCTCCACTTT.

The chain combines TRBV7-2 with TRBJ1-5; D might be TRBD1 (5 bases). The CDR3 has 16 amino acids. Germline values: CDR1 SGHTA, CDR2 FQGNSA. The germline V and J ends were trimmed by 1 base and 4 bases, with 14 bases remaining between them. The DNA for the CDR3 is TGTGCCAGCAGCTTAGGGTCAGGGACGGGGAATCAGCCCCAGCATTTT. The encoded protein is CASSLGSGTGNQPQHF.

J is TRBJ1-1 and V is TRBV6-6; no clear D. Germline V gene lookup returns CDR1 MNHNY and CDR2 SVGAGI (reference sequence). V lost 5 bases, J lost 4 bases, and 5 bases lay in between. This CDR3 has 11 residues. The CDR3: CASSRVTEAFF. The CDR3 DNA is TGTGCCAGCAGTAGGGTCACTGAAGCTTTCTTT.

V usage is TRBV2 and J usage is TRBJ2-2; maybe TRBD1 (6 bases). The CDR3 is 15 amino acids. Germline V gives CDR1 SNHLY, CDR2 FYNNEI. The germline V and J ends were trimmed by 3 bases and 7 bases, with 15 bases remaining between them. CDR3 sequence: CASSDAAGDYGELFF. The CDR3 nucleotides are TGTGCCAGCAGTGACGCGGCAGGGGATTACGGGGAGCTGTTTTTT.

The V and J genes are TRBV19 and TRBJ2-1, with 8 bases fitting TRBD2. The V segment lost 6 bases and the J segment 5 bases; nucleotides outside the gene matches: 6. The CDR3 has 14 residues. CDR1 LNHDA and CDR2 SQIVND come from the germline V gene (reference sequence). CDR3 protein: CASSGGAGNNEQFF. The CDR3 DNA is TGTGCCAGTAGCGGGGGGGCAGGGAACAATGAGCAGTTCTTC.

V is TRBV5-1 and J is TRBJ2-7, with 11 bases aligning to TRBD2. The V gene end was trimmed by 0 bases and the J gene end by 5 bases; junction bases not matched to a gene: 7. Germline V gene data show CDR1 as SGHRS and CDR2 as YFSETQ. CDR3 length: 16 residues. The CDR3 protein is CASSLGASGRIHEQYF. In DNA, the CDR3 is TGCGCCAGCAGCTTGGGGGCTAGCGGGAGGATCCACGAGCAGTACTTC.

The gene calls are TRBV7-3 and TRBJ2-1; 7 bases line up with TRBD2. The CDR3 is 14 amino acids. CDR1 SGHTA and CDR2 FQGTGA come from the germline V gene. V dropped 2 bases and J dropped 11; count of bases not matched to a gene: 9. CDR3 sequence reads: CASSLLGLSDQQFF. Here the CDR3 DNA reads TGTGCCAGCAGCTTACTGGGACTATCTGACCAGCAGTTCTTC.

V usage is TRBV9 and J usage is TRBJ1-2, with D unresolved. The CDR3 spans 12 residues. Germline V gene sequence: CDR1 SGDLS, CDR2 YYNGEE. V dropped 4 bases and J dropped 2 bases, with 6 bases sitting between them. The CDR3 loop reads CASSTQNYGYTF. The CDR3 DNA reads as TGTGCCAGCAGCACTCAGAACTATGGCTACACCTTC.

The V gene is TRBV5-4, the J gene TRBJ2-5; perhaps TRBD1 as D (6 bases). The J call is doubtful: the DNA matches TRBJ2-7 better. Per germline, CDR1 SGHNT and CDR2 YYREEE (reference sequence). The CDR3 covers 15 residues. The CDR3 region has the DNA TGTGCCAGCAGCTTGGCCCCGGGACACCTCTACGAGCAGTACTTC. Protein: CASSLAPGHLYEQYF.

This clone has more than one count but fewer than ten. The rearrangement joins TRBV10-2 to TRBJ2-6; unclear D gene. This CDR3 comprises 15 residues. The V end lost 3 bases, the J end lost 0 bases, and 6 bases lay between the germline ends. Germline V gives CDR1 WSHSY, CDR2 SAAADI. CDR3 residues: CASSEVGSGANVLTF. Here the CDR3 DNA reads TGCGCCAGCAGTGAAGTGGGCTCTGGGGCCAACGTCCTGACTTTC.

This chain links TRBV10-3 with TRBJ1-1; D gene uncertain. V was shortened by 6 bases and J by 1 base, with 9 bases between the two germline ends. CDR1 is ENHRY, CDR2 SYGVKD, per germline. The CDR3 extends over 13 amino acids. CDR3 sequence reads: CAIRSGGNTEAFF. The CDR3 DNA is TGTGCCATCAGGTCGGGAGGGAACACTGAAGCTTTCTTT.

The chain carries TRBV4-2 and TRBJ2-6, with D perhaps matching TRBD1 (5 bases). Germline assignment: CDR1 LGHNA and CDR2 YNFKEQ. This CDR3 is built from 19 residues. With 0 bases removed from V and 4 bases from J, the gap between germline ends came to 19 bases. The CDR3 DNA follows: TGTGCCAGCAGCCAAGATAAACGGAATGGCAGGGTCGGGGCCAACGTCCTGACTTTC. Residues: CASSQDKRNGRVGANVLTF.

The chain has TRBV19 and TRBJ2-2; 8 bases agree with TRBD1. V was clipped by 6 bases and J by 1 base; unmatched bases: 4. Germline V gives CDR1 LNHDA, CDR2 SQIVND (reference sequence). The CDR3 extends over 15 amino acids. The CDR3 DNA reads TGTGCCAGTAGCCCGGGACAGGTGAACACCGGGGAGCTGTTTTTT. This sequence encodes CASSPGQVNTGELFF.

The chain recombines TRBV7-2 with TRBJ2-6, with 7 bases that match TRBD1. CDR3 length equals 15 residues. With V trimmed by 4 bases and J by 2 bases, 2 bases remained unmatched. Germline-derived CDR1 and CDR2 are SGHTA and FQGNSA. The CDR3 DNA is TGTGCCAGCAGCTCCGACAGGGCTGGGGCCAACGTCCTGACTTTC. It specifies CASSSDRAGANVLTF.

The J gene is TRBJ1-3, the V gene TRBV11-3; D is perhaps TRBD1 (5 bases). The CDR3 loop spans 14 amino acids. The germline gives CDR1 SGHNT, CDR2 YENEEA. The germline V and J ends were trimmed by 5 bases and 2 bases, with 10 bases remaining between them. As DNA, the CDR3 is TGTGCCAGCAGCCCCCCGGGGCCTGGAAACACCATATATTTT. It is translated as CASSPPGPGNTIYF.

As to this clone: Other nucleotide sequences from this sample produce the same CDR3. This rearrangement joins TRBV5-4 to TRBJ2-1; 8 positions agree with TRBD1. Germline loops: CDR1 SGHNT, CDR2 YYREEE (reference sequence). The CDR3 runs to 15 residues. The ends lost 0 bases at V and 7 bases at J; junction bases unmatched: 6. The DNA for the CDR3 is TGTGCCAGCAGCTTGGTTCAGGGGGCTTGGAATGAGCAGTTCTTC. Translation: CASSLVQGAWNEQFF.

This clone was counted a few times. V usage is TRBV29-1 and J usage is TRBJ2-7; D call uncertain. Trimming took 3 bases from V and 2 from J, leaving 8 bases between them. The CDR3 loop spans 12 amino acids. Germline V gene data show CDR1 as SQVTM and CDR2 as ANQGSEA. As DNA, the CDR3 is TGCAGCGTTGAGGTCGGTCCCTACGAGCAGTACTTC. Translation gives CSVEVGPYEQYF.

The rearrangement links TRBV19 to TRBJ1-5, with D hard to call. The CDR3 totals 14 residues. Germline CDR1 reads LNHDA; CDR2 reads SQIVND (reference sequence). Trimming stripped 6 bases from V and 0 bases from J, with 9 bases between. The CDR3 nucleotides are TGTGCCAGTAGGACTTCGCATAGCAATCAGCCCCAGCATTTT. Its translation is CASRTSHSNQPQHF. Full variable domain (outside the CDR3, taken from reference TRBV19 and TRBJ1-5): DGGITQSPKYLFRKEGQNVTLSCEQNLNHDAMYWYRQDPGQGLRLIYYSQIVNDFQKGDIAEGYSVSREKKESFPLTVTSAQKNPTAFYLCASRTSHSNQPQHFGDGTRLSIL.